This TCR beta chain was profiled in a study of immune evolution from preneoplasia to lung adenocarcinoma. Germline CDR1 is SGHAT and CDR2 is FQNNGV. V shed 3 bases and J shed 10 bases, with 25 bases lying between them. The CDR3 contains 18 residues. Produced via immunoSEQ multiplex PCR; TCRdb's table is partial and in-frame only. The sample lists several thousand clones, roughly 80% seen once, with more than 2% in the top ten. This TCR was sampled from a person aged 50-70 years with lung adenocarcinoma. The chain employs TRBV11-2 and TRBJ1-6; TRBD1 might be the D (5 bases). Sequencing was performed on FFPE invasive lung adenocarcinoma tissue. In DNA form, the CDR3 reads TGTGCCAGCAGCTTTAGGGGATTCGGGGGGGAGAACAGATCACCCCTCCACTTT. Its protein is CASSFRGFGGENRSPLHF.